The rows below give T cell receptor beta chains drawn from one sample of a study of glioma-infiltrating T cells. TCRdb independently ran MiXCR on the multiplex PCR reads; one entry per CDR3 protein. The table includes around 140,000 distinct CDR3 sequences, around 42% detected once. The sample taken for sequencing was glioma tissue, nonneoplastic brain tissue, or PBMCs (not recorded which). These receptors were obtained from a human donor with low-grade glioma or glioblastoma, undergoing nonglioma brain surgery, or in good health (not recorded which). Both conserved end residues are part of each CDR3. A row's size may be missing; if present it is once, few, many or a size class.

J gene | V gene | CDR3 length | clone size | CDR3 protein
TRBJ1-1 | TRBV10-3 | 13 | NA | CAISEGSNTEAFF
TRBJ2-1 | TRBV6-1 | 15 | few | CASTSRTSGSNEQFF
TRBJ1-2 | TRBV30 | 13 | NA | CAWSDPPTSPFTF
TRBJ2-3 | TRBV7-9 | 15 | NA | CASSQEQGIRDTQYF
TRBJ1-1 | TRBV20-1 | 13 | many | CSAGKNTNTEAFF
TRBJ1-5 | TRBV29-1 | 13 | NA | CSVITTVNQPQHF
TRBJ2-1 | TRBV5-1 | 14 | once | CARSTGLVYNEQFF
TRBJ1-3 | TRBV11-2 | 13 | NA | CASSGPPGNTIYF
TRBJ2-5 | TRBV28 | 13 | few | CASNGAGKKTQYF
TRBJ2-7 | TRBV7-2 | 14 | NA | CASSQPGRNYEQYF
TRBJ2-3 | TRBV7-6 | 20 | NA | CASSLEAEGQGYHGTDTQYF
TRBJ2-5 | TRBV20-1 | 11 | few | CSAVRGETQYF
TRBJ2-7 | TRBV6-1 | 15 | NA | CAISDKDRGSYEQYF